The rows below give T cell receptor beta chains drawn from one sample of a study of shared clonotypes between healthy human individuals. The data were produced by immunoSEQ multiplex PCR, yet TCRdb's version contains in-frame clones alone and is incomplete. The sample lists about 1,900,000 clones; roughly 95% were seen once. Material: naive CD8+ T cells sorted from blood. These receptors were collected from a man aged 18 to 29 in good health. The CDR3 runs from the conserved cysteine through the conserved F or W. The D gene is left open where the match is weak.

>TRBV7-8|TRBD1|TRBJ1-5
CASSPYQQGELGNQPQHF
TGTGCCAGCAGCCCCTATCAACAGGGGGAGTTGGGCAATCAGCCCCAGCATTTT
>TRBV10-1|TRBD1|TRBJ1-1
CASSRDSEGVNTEAFF
TGCGCCAGCAGTCGGGACAGCGAGGGGGTGAACACTGAAGCTTTCTTT
>TRBV6-5|TRBD1|TRBJ2-7
CASSYTTGNYEQYF
TGTGCCAGCAGTTATACGACAGGGAACTACGAGCAGTACTTC
>TRBV5-1|TRBD1|TRBJ1-1
CASKDRDNTEAFF
TGCGCCAGCAAGGACAGGGATAACACTGAAGCTTTCTTT
>TRBV4-3|TRBD1|TRBJ1-6
CASSPRRQGSLPLHF
TGCGCCAGCAGCCCAAGAAGACAGGGAAGTCTACCCCTCCACTTT
>TRBV5-1|NA|TRBJ2-7
CASSFGLSYEQYF
TGCGCCAGCAGCTTCGGCCTGTCCTACGAGCAGTACTTC
>TRBV5-5|NA|TRBJ2-7
CASSDSTYEQYF
TGTGCCAGCTCTGACAGCACCTACGAGCAGTACTTC
>TRBV7-8|TRBD1|TRBJ1-6
CASSLGVQGDNSPLHF
TGTGCCAGCAGCTTAGGGGTACAGGGGGATAATTCACCCCTCCACTTT
>TRBV5-1|NA|TRBJ1-5
CASSRGVEGNQPQHF
TGCGCCAGCAGCCGGGGGGTCGAGGGCAATCAGCCCCAGCATTTT
>TRBV25-1|NA|TRBJ1-1
CASASGSGLAFF
TGTGCCAGCGCATCCGGATCCGGGCTAGCTTTCTTT
>TRBV5-4|TRBD2|TRBJ2-7
CASSLDGGRSYEQYF
TGTGCCAGCAGCTTGGATGGCGGGAGATCTTACGAGCAGTACTTC
>TRBV4-1|TRBD1|TRBJ1-1
CASSLRTGGTEAFF
TGCGCCAGCAGCCTTAGGACAGGGGGCACTGAAGCTTTCTTT
>TRBV6-1|NA|TRBJ1-1
CASSEVGEGTEAFF
TGTGCCAGCAGTGAAGTAGGGGAAGGAACTGAAGCTTTCTTT
>TRBV15|NA|TRBJ2-3
CATSRPSGTDTQYF
TGTGCCACCAGTCGGCCTAGCGGCACAGATACGCAGTATTTT
>TRBV15|TRBD1|TRBJ1-1
CATMTGTGDSEAFF
TGTGCCACCATGACCGGGACAGGGGATTCTGAAGCTTTCTTT
>TRBV7-3|TRBD2|TRBJ2-1
CASSFSGGNEQFF
TGTGCCAGCAGCTTTAGCGGGGGAAATGAGCAGTTCTTC
>TRBV4-1|NA|TRBJ1-3
CASSQVGGSGNTIYF
TGCGCCAGCAGCCAAGTCGGGGGCTCTGGAAACACCATATATTTT
>TRBV25-1|NA|TRBJ2-3
CASSEGIGGSTDTQYF
TGTGCCAGCAGTGAAGGGATAGGCGGAAGCACAGATACGCAGTATTTT
>TRBV7-6|NA|TRBJ2-7
CASSFGDGTLMGYEQYF
TGTGCCAGCAGCTTCGGGGACGGGACCCTCATGGGCTACGAGCAGTACTTC
>TRBV21-1|NA|TRBJ1-5
CARYRIGQPQHF
TGTGCCAGATATAGGATAGGTCAGCCCCAGCATTTT
>TRBV6-1|TRBD1|TRBJ2-7
CASKSGTEGYEQYF
TGTGCCAGCAAGTCCGGGACAGAAGGGTACGAGCAGTACTTC
>TRBV6-4|NA|TRBJ1-5
CASSTVGHSSNQPQHF
TGTGCCAGCAGTACTGTCGGACACTCTAGCAATCAGCCCCAGCATTTT